This T cell receptor beta chain was sequenced during a study of CD8 T cells in Susac syndrome. Study-level results: Only a relatively small number of individuals were included in the TCR sequencing and HLA analysis.

Sequencing targeted TCR beta in T cells from blood (CD8+ and CD4+). FACS was used to enrich TEMRA cells, whereas the CD8+ and CD4+ T cells were obtained by negative isolation. Details on this clonotype: The antigen is undetermined.

V was trimmed by 4 bases and J by 2 bases, leaving 15 bases between them. The CDR3 covers 16 residues. Germline V gene lookup returns CDR1 LGHDT and CDR2 YNNKEL (reference sequence). The authors reverse transcribed about 0.5 to 1 ug RNA with random hexamers. The immunoSEQ assay covered 54 Vbeta and 13 Jbeta segments for CDR3. TCRdb reanalysed the immunoSEQ multiplex PCR reads using MiXCR and keeps one entry per CDR3 protein. The sample holds 300,000 or so distinct CDR3 sequences, about 90% seen once. Sequencing was done on a sample of CD4+ T cells from PBMCs. The chain has TRBV3-1 and TRBJ2-1; D call uncertain. The receptor was isolated from a human donor with multiple sclerosis. CDR3 region: CASSLSPGVPYNEQFF. The CDR3 nucleotides are TGTGCCAGCAGCCTTTCCCCTGGGGTGCCCTACAATGAGCAGTTCTTC.